The 11 T cell receptor beta chains below come from one sample, sequenced in a study of blood T cells in healthy people across ages. Through a sample-barcoded 5' primer and a J-beta primer mix, a second PCR was run for roughly 6 to 11 cycles. TCRdb reanalysed the 5' RACE reads using MiXCR and keeps one entry per CDR3 protein. Of approximately 800,000 distinct CDR3 sequences in the sample, more than 55% were seen once. The specimen sequenced was blood. These receptors all come from a middle-aged man in good health.

Only a few counts were recorded for this clonotype. V usage is TRBV10-3 and J usage is TRBJ2-5, with a tentative D call TRBD1 (6 bases). V gave up 6 bases and J gave up 5 bases, with 25 bases separating them. This CDR3 comprises 17 residues. Looked up from germline, CDR1 is ENHRY and CDR2 is SYGVKD. CDR3 in DNA: TGTGCCATCAGATCCCCCTCGCACCCGGACAGCAAGGAGACCCAGTACTTC. Translating it yields CAIRSPSHPDSKETQYF.

V gene TRBV29-1 combines with J gene TRBJ2-7; TRBD1 aligns across 9 bases. The CDR3 consists of 13 residues. V was pared by 3 bases and J by 3 bases, with 3 bases of the junction left unmatched. The germline V gene encodes CDR1 SQVTM and CDR2 ANQGSEA. The CDR3 region has the DNA TGCAGCGTTGAGGAGACAGGGGGCTACGAGCAGTACTTC. Translating gives CSVEETGGYEQYF.

Comments on this clonotype: Because the CDR3's place on the DNA is in doubt, the DNA is left out and the CDR3 is given as listed by TCRdb. The CDR3 loop reads CASSTSFRRRAAYNEQFFGPKQYF. The V call is TRBV21-1, the J call TRBJ2-7; the table's D call, TRBD1, has no DNA check behind it. TRBV21-1 has pseudogene status. The CDR3 region is 24 residues in length, termini included.

The chain employs TRBV25-1 and TRBJ1-1, with TRBD1 as a possible D gene (6 bases). The CDR3 covers 11 residues. V was cut by 7 bases and J by 7 bases, with 10 bases left in between. Germline V CDR1 and CDR2: MGHDK, SYGVNS. CDR3 nucleotides: TGTGCCAGCATCAGGGGCCGTGAAGCTTTCTTT. It translates to CASIRGREAFF.

This sequence joins TRBV29-1 and TRBJ2-2, with 12 bases that match TRBD1. V lost 7 bases, J lost 6 bases, and 6 bases stayed unmatched. CDR1 and CDR2 (germline): SQVTM, ANQGSEA. This CDR3 is 14 amino acids long. The CDR3: CSGRDRGLAGELFF. For the CDR3, the DNA is TGCAGCGGCCGGGACAGGGGGCTAGCCGGGGAGCTGTTTTTT.

The chain is built from TRBV29-1 and TRBJ1-2, with a tentative D call TRBD1 (5 bases). The CDR3 consists of 15 residues. Germline CDR1 SQVTM, CDR2 ANQGSEA. V gave up 4 bases and J gave up 4 bases, with 19 bases separating them. The CDR3 DNA sequence: TGCAGCGTTGGACCAGGGACGCCGCCTACCTATGGCTACACCTTC. Translation gives CSVGPGTPPTYGYTF.

Only one count was recorded for this clonotype. V gene TRBV4-1 combines with J gene TRBJ1-2; weak D call: TRBD1 (6 bases). This CDR3 spans 16 amino acids. Trimming took 0 bases from V and 4 from J, leaving 15 bases between them. Per germline, CDR1 MGHRA and CDR2 YSYEKL. CDR3 region: CASSQDSQGKIYGYTF. The DNA for the CDR3 is TGCGCCAGCAGCCAAGATTCACAGGGTAAAATCTATGGCTACACCTTC.

The chain recombines TRBV7-3 with TRBJ2-3; D is unresolved. The germline V gene encodes CDR1 SGHTA and CDR2 FQGTGA. V gave up 1 base and J gave up 6 bases, with 14 bases separating them. This CDR3 has 15 residues. The CDR3 is CASSLRASPLDTQYF. CDR3 nucleotide sequence: TGTGCCAGCAGCTTAAGGGCCTCGCCCCTCGATACGCAGTATTTT. Full variable domain (missing parts from reference TRBV7-3 and TRBJ2-3): GAGVSQTPSNKVTEKGKYVELRCDPISGHTALYWYRQSLGQGPEFLIYFQGTGAADDSGLPNDRFFAVRPEGSVSTLKIQRTERGDSAVYLCASSLRASPLDTQYFGPGTRLTVL.

J is TRBJ2-1 and V is TRBV13; D gene ambiguous. Trimming stripped 6 bases from V and 0 bases from J, with 15 bases between. From germline, CDR1 is PRHDT and CDR2 FYEKMQ (reference sequence). The CDR3 covers 16 residues. The CDR3 DNA is TGTGCCAGCAGAACGACGGTTTTTAGCTCCTACAATGAGCAGTTCTTC. Translated: CASRTTVFSSYNEQFF.

This clonotype was seen once. The chain links TRBV28 to TRBJ2-1, with 8 bases identical to TRBD2. CDR1 is MDHEN, CDR2 SYDVKM, per germline. The CDR3 totals 16 residues. The junction had 17 bases not matched to a gene; V was cut back by 9 bases and J by 7 bases. CDR3 nucleotide sequence: TGTGCCAGTAGGCAGTCCAACGGGGGGGCTGGGAATGAGCAGTTCTTC. Amino acid sequence: CASRQSNGGAGNEQFF. Variable domain in full (rest from reference TRBV28 and TRBJ2-1): DVKVTQSSRYLVKRTGEKVFLECVQDMDHENMFWYRQDPGLGLRLIYFSYDVKMKEKGDIPEGYSVSREKKERFSLILESASTNQTSMYLCASRQSNGGAGNEQFFGPGTRLTVL.

This clonotype was observed a handful of times. The chain links TRBV5-6 to TRBJ2-7; 10 bases match TRBD2. The CDR3 loop spans 16 amino acids. With V trimmed by 1 base and J by 1 base, 5 bases remained unmatched. Per the germline V gene, CDR1 is SGHDT and CDR2 is YYEEEE. CDR3 protein: CASSLPSGRRSYEQYF. The CDR3 coding sequence is TGTGCCAGCAGCTTGCCTAGCGGGAGAAGATCCTACGAGCAGTACTTC.